This T cell receptor (beta chain) was identified during a study of beta chain features in type 1 diabetes. The study, taken as a whole, reports: People with Type 1 diabetes carried modestly yet significantly shorter TCRB CDR3s in all four CD4+ subsets. Shorter templates might be favored by PCR, and equally so in patients and in controls.

Expressed TCRB transcripts were sequenced because the entire RNA isolate underwent reverse transcription. Profiled with immunoSEQ multiplex PCR; TCRdb holds only in-frame clones, not every one. The sample holds some 150,000 clones, about 10% seen once. One heparinised blood draw averaging around 110 mL was given by each donor. Purity exceeding 95% was reached by all sorted populations. This clone has a handful of counts. What it recognizes is unknown. Other DNA sequences of this sample code for an identical CDR3. The germline gives CDR1 LNHNV, CDR2 YYDKDF (reference sequence). The V segment lost 3 bases and the J segment 5 bases; nucleotides outside the gene matches: 0. The CDR3 is 14 residues long.

This chain joins TRBV15 and TRBJ1-4; 10 nucleotides match TRBD1. What was sequenced was central memory CD4+ T cells from blood. This receptor was identified in a man aged 18-30 years in good health. Here the CDR3 reads CATSRDRGNEKLFF. The DNA of the CDR3 is TGTGCCACCAGCAGGGACAGGGGGAATGAAAAACTGTTTTTT.